The source of this T cell receptor beta chain is a study of blood T cell dynamics during melanoma immunotherapy. The wider study: Patients with metastatic melanoma got pembrolizumab or nivolumab-ipilimumab as first-line care. Study-wide results and caveats: Clones driving repertoire changes may be melanoma-specific or general immune activation.

As regards this clone: Its antigen is not identified.

Assay used: immunoSEQ multiplex PCR; TCRdb lists only in-frame clones, some missing. Of over 13,000 clones listed, more than 75% are singletons. Time point here: pre-treatment baseline. Blood was drawn before treatment and at week 3 after checkpoint blockade. Patients with prior systemic cancer treatment, concomitant immunosuppressants, or other active malignancies were excluded. Looked up from germline, CDR1 is SGDLS and CDR2 is YYNGEE. The CDR3 sequence is 16 residues long. Unmatched junction bases numbered 4, after V lost 0 bases and J lost 1 base. This specimen consisted of blood, obtained from a patient treated with checkpoint blockade. The chain recombines TRBV9 with TRBJ2-3, with 8 bases fitting TRBD2. The receptor was isolated from a human donor with melanoma. The CDR3 sequence: CASSVGKAGGTDTQYF. CDR3 DNA sequence: TGTGCCAGCAGCGTAGGCAAAGCGGGGGGCACAGATACGCAGTATTTT. The full variable domain, rest sourced from reference TRBV9 and TRBJ2-3, is DSGVTQTPKHLITATGQRVTLRCSPRSGDLSVYWYQQSLDQGLQFLIQYYNGEERAKGNILERFSAQQFPDLHSELNLSSLELGDSALYFCASSVGKAGGTDTQYFGPGTRLTVL.